This entry concerns a single T cell receptor (beta chain). Its specificity is not known. Healthy individuals who donated bone marrow served as the donors. The data originate from a study of cytomegalovirus exposure and HLA in healthy donors. Study results and caveats: Some V segments, including TRBV6-2 and TRBV6-3, were excluded as indistinguishable. Cytomegalovirus association was assigned to more than 150 TCR beta chains.

13 Jbeta primers and 60 Vbeta primers were used for the PCR. Profiled with immunoSEQ multiplex PCR; TCRdb holds only in-frame clones, not every one. The sample lists some 150,000 clones; roughly 73% were seen once. The CDR3 sequence is 18 residues long. Deletions cut 1 base from V and 3 bases from J, with 22 bases between. From germline, CDR1 is MGHRA and CDR2 YSYEKL. This sequence joins TRBV4-1 and TRBJ2-7; a possible D gene is TRBD2 (6 bases). The source is a human donor in good health. The sample comprised PBMCs. The CDR3 protein is CASSQGGFGPLGLYEQYF. In DNA form, the CDR3 reads TGCGCCAGCAGCCAAGGCGGGTTTGGCCCATTGGGACTCTACGAGCAGTACTTC.